These 17 T cell receptor beta chains were all obtained from the same sample, sequenced in a study of blood T cell repertoires in COVID-19. Clones were read by immunoSEQ multiplex PCR, and TCRdb kept only the in-frame ones, dropping some. The sample has 200,000 to 250,000 clones; 75% to 85% are singletons. The sample comprised peripheral blood. The receptors were gathered from a woman in her 70s with COVID-19, enrolled during active disease.

The chain carries TRBV6-1 and TRBJ1-2; tentatively, D is TRBD1 (5 bases). This CDR3 is built from 18 residues. Trimming cost V 1 base and J 5 bases, with 23 bases left between them. The germline gives CDR1 MNHNS, CDR2 SASEGT. The CDR3 nucleotides read TGTGCCAGCAGTGAAGGCGGGCGGGGACCGAGAGATGTATATGGCTACACCTTC. This gives the protein CASSEGGRGPRDVYGYTF.

This sequence joins TRBV7-6 and TRBJ2-1, with a possible D match to TRBD2 (6 bases). This CDR3 region has 14 residues. Germline values: CDR1 SGHVS, CDR2 FNYEAQ. V was trimmed by 1 base and J by 3 bases, leaving 7 bases between them. CDR3 DNA: TGTGCCAGCAGCTTAGTCGGGGGCTACAATGAGCAGTTCTTC. This sequence encodes CASSLVGGYNEQFF.

This clone has just one count. The V gene is TRBV3-1 (or the pseudogene TRBV3-2), the J gene TRBJ1-2; 8 nucleotides agree with TRBD1. V lost 7 bases to trimming and J lost 6 bases; unmatched junction nucleotides: 13. Germline values: CDR1 LGHDT, CDR2 YNNKEL (reference sequence). There are 15 residues in the CDR3. The CDR3 region has the DNA TGTGCCAGCACCTCCAGACAGGGGCGCAATCATGGCTACACCTTC. Its protein is CASTSRQGRNHGYTF.

J is TRBJ2-7 and V is TRBV18; D is ambiguous. The CDR3 is 12 residues long. V lost 6 bases to trimming and J lost 0 bases, with 6 bases between them. CDR1 is KGHSH and CDR2 is LQKENI in the germline V gene. The CDR3 nucleotides read TGTGCCAGCTCTCCGAGCTCCTACGAGCAGTACTTC. Residues: CASSPSSYEQYF.

This chain uses TRBV5-4 with TRBJ1-1, with D possibly matching TRBD1 (5 bases). Trimming took 0 bases from V and 4 from J, leaving 10 bases between them. The CDR3 has 14 amino acids. Germline lookup yields CDR1 SGHNT and CDR2 YYREEE (reference sequence). CDR3 DNA: TGTGCCAGCAGCTTGGAAGGGGCCAGCACTGAAGCTTTCTTT. Amino acid sequence: CASSLEGASTEAFF.

The CDR3 loop is CASSLVSFGTGNYEQYF. CDR3 DNA: TGTGCCAGCAGCTTAGTCTCCTTCGGGACAGGTAACTACGAGCAGTACTTC. V and J are TRBV7-2 and TRBJ2-7, with 8 bases aligning to TRBD1. Germline V gene lookup returns CDR1 SGHTA and CDR2 FQGNSA. The CDR3 runs to 17 residues. V lost 1 base to trimming and J lost 3 bases; unmatched junction nucleotides: 11.

This clone was seen only a few times. The CDR3 loop reads CASSQVRGSYTF. The DNA of the CDR3 is TGCGCCAGCAGCCAAGTAAGAGGCAGCTACACCTTC. The chain employs TRBV4-3 and TRBJ1-2; no firm D call. CDR1 is LGHNA and CDR2 is YSLEER in the germline V gene. The CDR3 extends over 12 amino acids. V lost 1 base to trimming and J lost 9 bases, with 9 bases between them.

This rearrangement joins TRBV18 to TRBJ2-5; D unresolved. Germline V gene data show CDR1 as KGHSH and CDR2 as LQKENI. Trimming pared 3 bases from V and 5 bases from J, leaving 7 bases between. There are 12 residues in the CDR3. The CDR3 DNA reads as TGTGCCAGCTCACCTCGTCGGGAGACCCAGTACTTC. It yields the protein CASSPRRETQYF.

The chain joins TRBV6-5 to TRBJ1-3; D gene ambiguous. This CDR3 contains 14 residues. Germline assignment: CDR1 MNHEY and CDR2 SVGAGI. Trimming took 8 bases from V and 0 from J, leaving 11 bases between them. Written as DNA, the CDR3 is TGTGCCAGCGGGCAAAGAATCTCTGGAAACACCATATATTTT. Residues: CASGQRISGNTIYF.

The gene calls are TRBV6-5 and TRBJ2-1; no clear D gene. This CDR3 is built from 13 residues. Germline V gene data show CDR1 as MNHEY and CDR2 as SVGAGI. V was cut by 6 bases and J by 7 bases, with 13 bases left in between. The CDR3 DNA reads TGTGCCAGCAGCCCGACTTTCTTAAATGAGCAGTTCTTC. Amino acid sequence: CASSPTFLNEQFF.

The V gene is TRBV7-2, the J gene TRBJ1-2; D unresolved. Germline V lookup: CDR1 SGHTA, CDR2 FQGNSA. Trimming stripped 3 bases from V and 0 bases from J, with 5 bases between. The CDR3 has 13 amino acids. The CDR3 protein is CASSFPANYGYTF. The CDR3 region has the DNA TGTGCCAGCAGCTTTCCAGCTAACTATGGCTACACCTTC.

The chain combines TRBV18 with TRBJ1-2; TRBD1 matches 7 bases. The CDR3 is 14 residues long. CDR1 is KGHSH, CDR2 LQKENI, per germline. Losses at the gene ends were 3 bases for V and 12 bases for J; bases not matched to a gene: 13. The CDR3, as DNA: TGTGCCAGCTCACCGGGGACAGAACCTTCTAGGAACACCTTC. Translated, it gives CASSPGTEPSRNTF.

The rearrangement links TRBV25-1 to TRBJ1-4, with 12 bases lining up with TRBD1. J gave up 6 bases and V 1 base, and 9 bases lay outside the gene matches. Looked up from germline, CDR1 is MGHDK and CDR2 is SYGVNS. CDR3 size: 18 residues. The CDR3 loop reads CASSESGTGGPGYEKLFF. In DNA, the CDR3 is TGTGCCAGCAGTGAATCGGGGACAGGGGGCCCGGGCTATGAAAAACTGTTTTTT.

V gene TRBV4-3 combines with J gene TRBJ2-3, with a tentative D call TRBD1 (6 bases). Per germline, CDR1 LGHNA and CDR2 YSLEER. The germline V and J ends were trimmed by 0 bases and 6 bases, with 10 bases remaining between them. The CDR3 is 14 amino acids. CDR3: CASSQDLRGDTQYF. Written as DNA, the CDR3 is TGCGCCAGCAGCCAAGATTTAAGGGGGGATACGCAGTATTTT.

This clone was found a few times. The rearrangement uses TRBV18 and TRBJ2-2, with 15 bases identical to TRBD2. This CDR3 has 19 residues. J gave up 1 base and V 2 bases, and 5 bases lay outside the gene matches. CDR1 is KGHSH and CDR2 is LQKENI in the germline V gene. The CDR3 region is CASSPGLAGGPLNTGELFF. CDR3 in DNA: TGTGCCAGCTCACCAGGACTAGCGGGAGGGCCGTTGAACACCGGGGAGCTGTTTTTT.

The chain uses TRBV19 and TRBJ2-1; the D gene is possibly TRBD1 (5 bases). The germline V gene has CDR1 LNHDA and CDR2 SQIVND (reference sequence). This CDR3 spans 15 amino acids. Trimming pared 6 bases from V and 6 bases from J, leaving 18 bases between. For the CDR3, the DNA is TGTGCCAGTAGGAAACAGGTATCCAATCCCAATGAGCAGTTCTTC. Translated, it gives CASRKQVSNPNEQFF.

This clone was counted once. V and J are TRBV23-1 and TRBJ2-7, with 14 bases aligning to TRBD2. TRBV23-1 is flagged as an ORF with uncertain function. V was clipped by 0 bases and J by 4 bases; unmatched bases: 14. The CDR3 consists of 20 residues. CDR3 coding DNA: TGCGCCAGCAGTCAATCGAGGGGACTAGCGGGAGTTTACGTCAAGTACGAGCAGTACTTC. It yields the protein CASSQSRGLAGVYVKYEQYF.